The 4 T cell receptor beta chains presented below share a single source sample, sequenced in a study of radiation and T cells in renal cell carcinoma. The protocol was immunoSEQ multiplex PCR, while the TCRdb copy is restricted to in-frame clones and leaves out a portion. Of approximately 85,000 clones listed, approximately 90% are singletons. This sample's time point: blood 4 weeks post-SBRT, at nephrectomy. The treatment denotes: 15 Gy SBRT to primary tumor, nephrectomy 4 weeks later. The sequenced sample was blood, obtained from a patient whose treatment included radiotherapy and nephrectomy. The receptor set was obtained from a woman between 65 and 79 years old with renal cell carcinoma.

This clone was seen a single time. This sequence joins TRBV6-4 and TRBJ2-1; 9 nucleotides align to TRBD2. V was clipped by 4 bases and J by 4 bases; unmatched bases: 8. CDR1 MRHNA and CDR2 SNTAGT come from the germline V gene. This CDR3 has 16 amino acids. The CDR3: CASSGTGTSRYNEQFF. The CDR3 DNA reads TGTGCCAGCAGTGGGACCGGGACTAGCAGATACAATGAGCAGTTCTTC.

V gene TRBV25-1 combines with J gene TRBJ2-7, with no clear D. V lost 2 bases and J 4 bases, leaving 3 bases between the germline ends. The V gene's germline CDR1 is MGHDK and CDR2 SYGVNS. The length of the CDR3 is 11 residues. In DNA form, the CDR3 reads TGTGCCAGCAGTGAAAAATACGAGCAGTACTTC. Translating gives CASSEKYEQYF.

The V and J genes are TRBV11-3 and TRBJ1-1, with D possibly matching TRBD1 (6 bases). The CDR3 is made up of 14 amino acids. Germline V gene lookup returns CDR1 SGHNT and CDR2 YENEEA. V lost 6 bases and J lost 4, with 15 bases in between. Here the CDR3 reads CASRAQGGVTEAFF. CDR3 nucleotides: TGTGCCAGCAGAGCACAGGGAGGCGTCACTGAAGCTTTCTTT. The full variable domain, with the rest looked up from reference TRBV11-3 and TRBJ1-1, is EAGVVQSPRYKIIEKKQPVAFWCNPISGHNTLYWYLQNLGQGPELLIRYENEEAVDDSQLPKDRFSAERLKGVDSTLKIQPAELGDSAVYLCASRAQGGVTEAFFGQGTRLTVV.

V usage is TRBV5-1 and J usage is TRBJ1-3; D is undetermined. Trimming left V 2 bases short and J 4 bases short, with 19 bases between. CDR1 SGHRS and CDR2 YFSETQ come from the germline V gene. This CDR3 is built from 17 residues. In DNA form, the CDR3 reads TGCGCCAGCAGCTTCGCCCCGACAAAAGTATCGGGAAACACCATATATTTT. Its protein is CASSFAPTKVSGNTIYF. Full variable domain (remainder filled in from reference TRBV5-1 and TRBJ1-3): KAGVTQTPRYLIKTRGQQVTLSCSPISGHRSVSWYQQTPGQGLQFLFEYFSETQRNKGNFPGRFSGRQFSNSRSEMNVSTLELGDSALYLCASSFAPTKVSGNTIYFGEGSWLTVV.